This TCR beta chain was identified in a study of cytomegalovirus exposure and HLA in healthy donors. 60 Vbeta and 13 Jbeta primers were used in PCR. Clones were read by immunoSEQ multiplex PCR, and TCRdb kept only the in-frame ones, dropping some. The sample has about 160,000 clones. V lost 5 bases to trimming and J lost 8 bases, with 10 bases between them. Per germline, CDR1 MNHEY and CDR2 SMNVEV (reference sequence). CDR3 length: 13 residues. The sequence was obtained from a woman between 55 and 75 years old in good health and CMV-seronegative. Sequencing was carried out using PBMCs. The chain has TRBV27 and TRBJ1-6; D may be TRBD1 (5 bases). The CDR3 nucleotides read TGTGCCAGCAGTCCTGGACACTATTCACCCCTCCACTTT. Protein product: CASSPGHYSPLHF.